This T cell receptor beta chain was identified during a study of T cell responses to AZD1222 COVID-19 vaccine. Study-level findings and limits: Compared with day 0, the breadth and depth of the Spike-specific TCR repertoire rose significantly after two doses of AZD1222. Donors skewed white British and female; clonal diversity was possibly underestimated. Close to half of all spike-specific TCRs reportedly target regions of the variants that are unmutated.

TCRdb's copy holds only in-frame clones and misses some; the assay was immunoSEQ multiplex PCR. Among 150,000 to 200,000 clones listed, 80% to 90% were seen once. This clone was observed a handful of times. What it binds is unknown. The CDR3 loop spans 13 amino acids. From germline, CDR1 is LNHDA and CDR2 SQIVND (reference sequence). V was cut by 3 bases and J by 8 bases, with 13 bases left in between. Pooling was applied to second doses at about 4 or about 12 weeks. V gene TRBV19 combines with J gene TRBJ1-1; D gene uncertain. The input for sequencing was peripheral blood, taken 28 days after the second AZD1222 dose. The origin of this receptor is an adult who received the AZD1222 COVID-19 vaccine. DNA for the CDR3: TGTGCCAGTAGTATCCCTCCAAGGGAAGAAGCTTTCTTT. This sequence encodes CASSIPPREEAFF.